This TCR beta chain was recovered during a study of T cells of healthy individuals. This clonotype has ten or more counts. Trimming took off 5 bases at V and 0 bases at J, with 14 bases between the two ends. The CDR3 contains 15 residues. Per germline, CDR1 PRHDT and CDR2 FYEKMQ (reference sequence). TCRdb reprocessed the 5' RACE reads via MiXCR and lists one record per CDR3 protein. The sample holds tens of thousands of distinct CDR3 sequences, 16% seen once. The chain is built from TRBV13 and TRBJ2-7, with D possibly being TRBD1 (7 bases). The clonotype originates from a human donor in good health. This chain's CDR3 is CASSRAGGHSYEQYF. CDR3 coding DNA: TGTGCCAGCAGCCGGGCAGGGGGGCACTCCTACGAGCAGTACTTC.